The rows below give T cell receptor beta chains drawn from one sample of a study of T cell responses to AZD1222 COVID-19 vaccine. Using immunoSEQ multiplex PCR, the repertoire was profiled, and TCRdb retains in-frame clones only, with some absent. The sample yields over 110,000 clones, about 90% seen once. The material was peripheral blood, obtained on day 0 of AZD1222 vaccination. The receptors come from an adult in good health. CDR3s include the opening cysteine and the closing phenylalanine or tryptophan.

V | CDR3
TRBV3-1/TRBV3-2 | CASSILLPFHSDNEQFF
TRBV18 | CASSPRAKTGGTEAFF
TRBV7-6 | CASSLARDYEQYF
TRBV7-8 | CASSLGRGNTEAFF
TRBV6-2/TRBV6-3 | CASSLDSLEKLFF
TRBV30 | CAWESGENYGYTF
TRBV7-2 | CASSSRALQETQYF
TRBV18 | CASSPTEVGTWKETQYF
TRBV6-4 | CASSDSHSSNEQFF
TRBV7-4 | CASSSPGRGRNQPQHF
TRBV30 | CAWDLAGGGQFF
TRBV7-9 | CASSLASTGRNEKLFF
TRBV27 | CASSSIDTEAFF
TRBV29-1 | CSVEEGGNGYTF
TRBV12-3/TRBV12-4 | CASSLLEGNEQFF
TRBV5-6 | CASSRTGNTGELFF
TRBV3-1/TRBV3-2 | CASSAWTGGFYGYTF